The clone carrying this T cell receptor (beta chain) has just a few counts. Its target is not known. This sample was taken from a study of CD8 T cells in Susac syndrome. Study-level results: As acknowledged by the study, its TCR sequencing and HLA analysis included a relatively small number of individuals.

Reverse transcription of about 0.45 to 1 ug RNA was carried out with random hexamers. TCR beta CDR3 was amplified by immunoSEQ multiplex PCR. This amplification extended across 54 Vbeta and 13 Jbeta segments. Using its own MiXCR run on the immunoSEQ multiplex PCR reads, TCRdb lists one record per CDR3 protein. The data contain about 250,000 distinct CDR3 sequences, about 94% of them seen just once; the ten biggest clones take up around 0.067%. Trimming shortened V by 1 base and J by 2 bases, and 12 bases separated the two germline ends. In germline, CDR1 is DFQATT, CDR2 SNEGSKA (reference sequence). The length of the CDR3 is 15 residues. From blood CD8+ and CD4+ T cells, TCR beta sequences were generated. Negative isolation yielded the CD8+ and CD4+ T cells, while FACS enriched the TEMRA cells.

The genes are TRBV20-1 and TRBJ2-1, with a weak D call TRBD2 (6 bases). Input material: CD4+ T cells from PBMCs. The source is a human donor with multiple sclerosis. The CDR3 bases are TGCAGTGCTAGAGCCACCGGAGGGCCCTACAATGAGCAGTTCTTC. Translation: CSARATGGPYNEQFF.